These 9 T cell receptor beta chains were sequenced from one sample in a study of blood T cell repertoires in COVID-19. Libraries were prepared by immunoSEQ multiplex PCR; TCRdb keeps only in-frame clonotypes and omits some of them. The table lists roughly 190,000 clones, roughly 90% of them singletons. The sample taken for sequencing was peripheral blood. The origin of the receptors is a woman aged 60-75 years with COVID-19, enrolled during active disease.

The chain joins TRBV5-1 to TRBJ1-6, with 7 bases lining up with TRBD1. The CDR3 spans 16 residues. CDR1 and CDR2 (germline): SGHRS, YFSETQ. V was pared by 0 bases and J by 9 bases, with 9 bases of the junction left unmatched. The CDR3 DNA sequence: TGCGCCAGCAGCTTGGCCGGAGAGGGGGCAATTTCACCCCTCCACTTT. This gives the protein CASSLAGEGAISPLHF. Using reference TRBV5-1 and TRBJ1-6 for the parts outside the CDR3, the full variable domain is KAGVTQTPRYLIKTRGQQVTLSCSPISGHRSVSWYQQTPGQGLQFLFEYFSETQRNKGNFPGRFSGRQFSNSRSEMNVSTLELGDSALYLCASSLAGEGAISPLHFGNGTRLTVT.

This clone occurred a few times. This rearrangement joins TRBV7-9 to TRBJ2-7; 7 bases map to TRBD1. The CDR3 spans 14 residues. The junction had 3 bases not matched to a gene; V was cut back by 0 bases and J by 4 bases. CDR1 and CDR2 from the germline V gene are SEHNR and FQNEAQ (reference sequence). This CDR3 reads CASSLAQGDYEQYF. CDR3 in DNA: TGTGCCAGCAGCTTAGCGCAGGGGGATTACGAGCAGTACTTC. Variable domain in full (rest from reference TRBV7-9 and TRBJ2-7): DTGVSQNPRHKITKRGQNVTFRCDPISEHNRLYWYRQTLGQGPEFLTYFQNEAQLEKSRLLSDRFSAERPKGSFSTLEIQRTEQGDSAMYLCASSLAQGDYEQYFGPGTRLTVT.

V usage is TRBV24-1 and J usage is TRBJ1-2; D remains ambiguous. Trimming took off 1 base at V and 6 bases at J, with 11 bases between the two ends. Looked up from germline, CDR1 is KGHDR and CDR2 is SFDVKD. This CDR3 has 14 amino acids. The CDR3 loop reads CATSDFGLSDGYTF. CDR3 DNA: TGTGCCACCAGTGATTTTGGGCTTTCGGATGGCTACACCTTC.

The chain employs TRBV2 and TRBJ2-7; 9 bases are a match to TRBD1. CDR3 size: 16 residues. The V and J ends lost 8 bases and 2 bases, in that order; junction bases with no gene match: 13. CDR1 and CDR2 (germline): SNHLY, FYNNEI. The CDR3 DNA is TGTGCCAGCTCCATTCCGGGACAGGGTAGGCCCTACGAGCAGTACTTC. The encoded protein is CASSIPGQGRPYEQYF.

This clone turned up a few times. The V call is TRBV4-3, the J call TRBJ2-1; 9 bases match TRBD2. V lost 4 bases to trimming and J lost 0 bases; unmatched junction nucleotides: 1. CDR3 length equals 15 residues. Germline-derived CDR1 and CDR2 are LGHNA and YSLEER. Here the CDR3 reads CASSPSGNSYNEQFF. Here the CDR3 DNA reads TGCGCCAGCAGCCCTAGCGGGAACTCCTACAATGAGCAGTTCTTC.

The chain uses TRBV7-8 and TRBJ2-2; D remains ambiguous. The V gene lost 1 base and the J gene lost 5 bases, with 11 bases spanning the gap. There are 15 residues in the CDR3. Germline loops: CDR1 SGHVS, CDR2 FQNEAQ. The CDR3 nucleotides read TGTGCCAGCAGCTTAGGAATAGTTGCAACCGGGGAGCTGTTTTTT. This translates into CASSLGIVATGELFF.

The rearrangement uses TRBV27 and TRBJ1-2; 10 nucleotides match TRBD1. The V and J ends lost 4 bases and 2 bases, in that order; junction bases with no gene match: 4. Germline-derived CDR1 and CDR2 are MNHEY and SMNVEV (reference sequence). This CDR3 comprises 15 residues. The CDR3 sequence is CASSSLGQGNYGYTF. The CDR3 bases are TGTGCCAGCAGTTCGCTGGGACAGGGGAACTATGGCTACACCTTC.

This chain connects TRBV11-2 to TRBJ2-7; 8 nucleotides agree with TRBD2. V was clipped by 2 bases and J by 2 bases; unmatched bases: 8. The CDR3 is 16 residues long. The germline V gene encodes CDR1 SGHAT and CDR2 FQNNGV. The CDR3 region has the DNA TGTGCCAGCAGCTTATTTAGCGCGGGAGGCCCCTACGAGCAGTACTTC. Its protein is CASSLFSAGGPYEQYF.

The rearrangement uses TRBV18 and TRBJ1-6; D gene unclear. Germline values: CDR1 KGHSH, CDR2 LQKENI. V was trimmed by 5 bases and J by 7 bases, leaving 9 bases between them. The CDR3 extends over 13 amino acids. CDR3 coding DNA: TGTGCCAGCTCATCGTACAGAAATTCACCCCTCCACTTT. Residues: CASSSYRNSPLHF.